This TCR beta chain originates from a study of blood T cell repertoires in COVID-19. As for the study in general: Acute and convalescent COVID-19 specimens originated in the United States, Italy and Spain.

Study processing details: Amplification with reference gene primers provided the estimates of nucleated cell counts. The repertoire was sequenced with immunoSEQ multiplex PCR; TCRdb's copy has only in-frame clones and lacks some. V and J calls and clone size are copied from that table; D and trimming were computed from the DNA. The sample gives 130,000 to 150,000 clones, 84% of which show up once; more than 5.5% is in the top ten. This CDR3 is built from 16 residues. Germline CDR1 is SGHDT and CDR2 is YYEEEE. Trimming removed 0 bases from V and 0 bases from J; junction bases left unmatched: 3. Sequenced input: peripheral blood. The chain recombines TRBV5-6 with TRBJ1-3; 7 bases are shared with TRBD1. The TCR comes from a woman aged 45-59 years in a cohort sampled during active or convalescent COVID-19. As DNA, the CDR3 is TGTGCCAGCAGCTTGGGGACAGGAATCTCTGGAAACACCATATATTTT. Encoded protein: CASSLGTGISGNTIYF.